A single sample is the source of the 23 T cell receptor beta chains below, sequenced in a study of T cell changes during pregnancy in multiple sclerosis. Measured with immunoSEQ multiplex PCR; TCRdb has only the in-frame clones, and not every one. The repertoire holds 90,000 to 95,000 clones, with 85% to 95% as singletons. Specimen: peripheral blood, collected in the first trimester of pregnancy. These receptors all stem from a female donor with multiple sclerosis, enrolled in a pregnancy study.

This chain joins TRBV10-3 and TRBJ1-1, with D possibly being TRBD1 (6 bases). Germline V gene lookup returns CDR1 ENHRY and CDR2 SYGVKD. This CDR3 comprises 16 residues. Trimming cost V 6 bases and J 6 bases, with 23 bases left between them. In DNA, the CDR3 is TGTGCCATCAGCTCCGACCGGGGACACCCGGGCGCTGAAGCTTTCTTT. Translation gives CAISSDRGHPGAEAFF.

The chain is built from TRBV4-1 and TRBJ1-2, with 10 bases aligning to TRBD1. Unmatched junction bases numbered 3, after V lost 4 bases and J lost 1 base. The CDR3 extends over 15 amino acids. Per the germline V gene, CDR1 is MGHRA and CDR2 is YSYEKL. The CDR3 here is CASSPGTGVNYGYTF. CDR3 bases: TGCGCCAGCAGCCCCGGGACAGGGGTTAACTATGGCTACACCTTC.

This chain joins TRBV19 and TRBJ2-2; D is possibly TRBD2 (6 bases). CDR1 and CDR2 (germline): LNHDA, SQIVND (reference sequence). This CDR3 has 16 amino acids. V was pared by 5 bases and J by 5 bases, with 18 bases between. CDR3 residues: CASSDRGIPGTGELFF. CDR3 sequence (DNA): TGTGCCAGTAGTGATCGCGGGATTCCAGGTACCGGGGAGCTGTTTTTT.

The chain has TRBV5-4 and TRBJ2-5; 9 bases map to TRBD2. The J segment lost 1 base and the V segment lost 5 bases, leaving 9 bases of the junction unmatched. CDR1 is SGHNT, CDR2 YYREEE, per germline (reference sequence). This CDR3 comprises 16 residues. The CDR3 DNA follows: TGTGCCAGCAGACCCAGCGGGGGGCCTATCCAAGAGACCCAGTACTTC. Residues: CASRPSGGPIQETQYF.

The chain carries TRBV9 and TRBJ2-7; 8 bases line up with TRBD2. The J segment lost 0 bases and the V segment lost 4 bases, leaving 6 bases of the junction unmatched. The germline V gene encodes CDR1 SGDLS and CDR2 YYNGEE. CDR3 length equals 15 residues. CDR3 coding DNA: TGTGCCAGCAGCCAGAGCGGGGGTTTCTCCTACGAGCAGTACTTC. This translates into CASSQSGGFSYEQYF.

This clone is judged medium-sized. The chain combines TRBV7-2 with TRBJ2-2; D possibly corresponds to TRBD2 (6 bases). Germline V CDR1 and CDR2: SGHTA, FQGNSA. V was clipped by 5 bases and J by 4 bases, with 20 bases between them. The CDR3 length is 17 residues. In nucleotides, the CDR3 is TGTGCCAGCAGCACCCCTCGGGACTGGGTAATCACCGGGGAGCTGTTTTTT. Protein: CASSTPRDWVITGELFF.

This clone has just a few counts. This sequence joins TRBV10-2 and TRBJ1-1; no reliable D call. Germline CDR1 reads WSHSY; CDR2 reads SAAADI. CDR3 length equals 16 residues. Trimming left V 6 bases short and J 0 bases short, with 17 bases between. CDR3 protein: CASSRPVGGVNTEAFF. Here the CDR3 DNA reads TGCGCCAGCAGCCGCCCAGTAGGAGGAGTGAACACTGAAGCTTTCTTT.

This rearrangement joins TRBV7-9 to TRBJ1-1, with D maybe TRBD1 (5 bases). V was shortened by 8 bases and J by 6 bases, with 10 bases between the two germline ends. In germline, CDR1 is SEHNR, CDR2 FQNEAQ (reference sequence). The CDR3 is 11 amino acids. DNA of the CDR3: TGTGCCAGCGAAAAAGGGGCTGAAGCTTTCTTT. Its protein is CASEKGAEAFF.

The rearrangement joins TRBV7-9 to TRBJ2-1; a possible D gene is TRBD1 (5 bases). Germline V gene data show CDR1 as SEHNR and CDR2 as FQNEAQ (reference sequence). The germline V and J ends were trimmed by 9 bases and 3 bases, with 12 bases remaining between them. The length of the CDR3 is 13 residues. CDR3 region: CASCLGDYNEQFF. The CDR3 DNA reads TGTGCCAGTTGTCTAGGGGACTACAATGAGCAGTTCTTC. The full variable domain, completed using reference TRBV7-9 and TRBJ2-1, is DTGVSQNPRHKITKRGQNVTFRCDPISEHNRLYWYRQTLGQGPEFLTYFQNEAQLEKSRLLSDRFSAERPKGSFSTLEIQRTEQGDSAMYLCASCLGDYNEQFFGPGTRLTVL.

The gene calls are TRBV7-9 and TRBJ2-3, with D unclear. CDR1 is SEHNR, CDR2 FQNEAQ, per germline (reference sequence). Between the trimmed V and J ends, which lost 5 bases and 5 bases, there was a span of 8 bases. This CDR3 is built from 12 residues. The CDR3 DNA follows: TGTGCCAGCAGCCTAATCGGAGATACGCAGTATTTT. Protein sequence: CASSLIGDTQYF.

V is TRBV7-3 and J is TRBJ2-5; 9 positions match TRBD2. V shed 2 bases, J shed 5 bases, and the junction held 6 bases outside the gene matches. The CDR3 consists of 15 residues. Per germline, CDR1 SGHTA and CDR2 FQGTGA. The CDR3 coding sequence is TGTGCCAGCAGCTTAGGTTCGCGGGGGGGGGAGACCCAGTACTTC. Encoded protein: CASSLGSRGGETQYF.

V usage is TRBV5-8 and J usage is TRBJ1-2; 10 nucleotides match TRBD1. The V and J ends lost 10 bases and 5 bases, in that order; junction bases with no gene match: 8. CDR3 length: 13 amino acids. Germline-derived CDR1 and CDR2 are SGHTS and YDEGEE. The CDR3 loop is CAGPRTGGYGYTF. In DNA, the CDR3 is TGTGCCGGACCAAGGACAGGGGGATATGGCTACACCTTC.

The V and J genes are TRBV7-3 and TRBJ1-1; 10 bases are shared with TRBD1. V was clipped by 5 bases and J by 6 bases; unmatched bases: 9. The germline V gene has CDR1 SGHTA and CDR2 FQGTGA. The CDR3 has 15 amino acids. CDR3 region: CASSPSDRGLAEAFF. Written as DNA, the CDR3 is TGTGCCAGCAGCCCTTCCGACAGGGGGCTTGCTGAAGCTTTCTTT.

This rearrangement joins TRBV7-9 to TRBJ2-5; tentative D call: TRBD2 (5 bases). The CDR3 spans 12 residues. The V end lost 7 bases, the J end lost 0 bases, and 6 bases lay between the germline ends. Germline lookup yields CDR1 SEHNR and CDR2 FQNEAQ (reference sequence). This CDR3 is CASTRDQETQYF. The CDR3 DNA sequence: TGTGCCAGCACGAGGGACCAAGAGACCCAGTACTTC.

The chain couples TRBV25-1 to TRBJ1-6; maybe TRBD1 (5 bases). Germline CDR1 MGHDK, CDR2 SYGVNS. The CDR3 extends over 15 amino acids. Trimming left V 1 base short and J 9 bases short, with 13 bases between. The CDR3 protein is CASSESNRGFSPLHF. CDR3 sequence (DNA): TGTGCCAGCAGTGAATCCAATAGGGGTTTTTCACCCCTCCACTTT.

This clone was detected only once. V gene TRBV11-2 combines with J gene TRBJ2-1, with TRBD2 matching 7 bases. Trimming at V came to 0 bases and at J to 7 bases, leaving 3 bases not matched to a gene. This CDR3 comprises 14 residues. Germline assignment: CDR1 SGHAT and CDR2 FQNNGV. The chain's CDR3 is CASSLEAGKNEQFF. The DNA of the CDR3 is TGTGCCAGCAGCTTAGAAGCGGGGAAGAATGAGCAGTTCTTC.

The rearrangement uses TRBV7-3 and TRBJ2-2; TRBD1 is a possible D gene (5 bases). CDR1 is SGHTA, CDR2 FQGTGA, per germline. The CDR3 runs 17 residues. The V end lost 5 bases, the J end lost 0 bases, and 16 bases lay between the germline ends. The chain's CDR3 is CASSRSMGRANTGELFF. The CDR3 nucleotides are TGTGCCAGCAGCCGCAGCATGGGGCGCGCGAACACCGGGGAGCTGTTTTTT.

V and J are TRBV19 and TRBJ1-6; 7 bases map to TRBD1. Germline lookup yields CDR1 LNHDA and CDR2 SQIVND (reference sequence). Germline trimming cut 4 bases from V and 14 bases from J; bases unmatched to any gene: 8. The CDR3 has 13 residues. As DNA, the CDR3 is TGTGCCAGTAGTAACCGACAGGGCGACTCCCTCCACTTT. Translated, it gives CASSNRQGDSLHF.

The chain recombines TRBV18 with TRBJ1-4; no clear D gene. The CDR3 runs 15 residues. V gave up 5 bases and J gave up 2 bases, with 12 bases separating them. Germline-derived CDR1 and CDR2 are KGHSH and LQKENI. CDR3 nucleotide sequence: TGTGCCAGCTCAGGACGGACGGGGACTAATGAAAAACTGTTTTTT. Protein: CASSGRTGTNEKLFF.

The V and J genes are TRBV6-1 and TRBJ2-7, with 7 bases that match TRBD1. Germline-derived CDR1 and CDR2 are MNHNS and SASEGT. With V trimmed by 5 bases and J by 3 bases, 10 bases remained unmatched. The length of the CDR3 is 15 residues. CDR3 bases: TGTGCCAGCAGTCCTACAGGGGAAGAATACTACGAGCAGTACTTC. Translation: CASSPTGEEYYEQYF.

The CDR3 nucleotides are TGTGCCAGCAGCCCCCGGACCGGACTTGATGGCTACACCTTC. Protein product: CASSPRTGLDGYTF. The J gene is TRBJ1-2, the V gene TRBV5-4; D uncertain. The V end was cut by 4 bases, the J end by 6 bases, with 16 bases between. The germline V gene encodes CDR1 SGHNT and CDR2 YYREEE (reference sequence). There are 14 residues in the CDR3.

The V gene is TRBV5-5, the J gene TRBJ1-1; no reliable D call. With 4 bases removed from V and 5 bases from J, the gap between germline ends came to 6 bases. CDR1 is SGHKS and CDR2 is YYEKEE in the germline V gene (reference sequence). The CDR3 sequence is 11 residues long. DNA of the CDR3: TGTGCCAGCAGCCTGTTTACTGAAGCTTTCTTT. This gives the protein CASSLFTEAFF. Together with reference TRBV5-5 and TRBJ1-1, the CDR3 gives the full variable domain: DAGVTQSPTHLIKTRGQQVTLRCSPISGHKSVSWYQQVLGQGPQFIFQYYEKEERGRGNFPDRFSARQFPNYSSELNVNALLLGDSALYLCASSLFTEAFFGQGTRLTVV.

V gene TRBV5-4 combines with J gene TRBJ1-2; TRBD1 matches 11 bases. This CDR3 is 15 amino acids long. J was trimmed by 5 bases and V by 0 bases; bases with no gene match: 3. Germline CDR1 reads SGHNT; CDR2 reads YYREEE (reference sequence). CDR3 DNA: TGTGCCAGCAGCTTGGCCGGGACAGGGGGGTATGGCTACACCTTC. Translated, it gives CASSLAGTGGYGYTF.